This T cell receptor beta chain emerged from a study of blood T cell repertoires in COVID-19. This CDR3 is 12 amino acids long. V was shortened by 0 bases and J by 7 bases, with 7 bases between the two germline ends. The V gene's germline CDR1 is SGHDT and CDR2 YYEEEE. In the source study's methods: Amplification with reference gene primers provided the estimates of nucleated cell counts. Using immunoSEQ multiplex PCR, the repertoire was profiled, and TCRdb retains in-frame clones only, with some absent. From that table come the V and J calls and clone size; the DNA was used to work out D and trimming. In the table there are under 200,000 clones, about 83% of which are singletons. Enrollees, about 18 to 89 years old, lived in roughly 24 US areas. Allocation to cohorts depended on clinical history reported by the participants.

The material sequenced was PBMCs or T cells enriched from blood (not recorded which). J is TRBJ1-2 and V is TRBV5-6; maybe TRBD1 (5 bases). The receptor's source is a man aged 40-50 years with acute COVID-19. The CDR3 DNA follows: TGTGCCAGCAGCTTGGATCAGGGTGGCTACACCTTC. Residues: CASSLDQGGYTF.